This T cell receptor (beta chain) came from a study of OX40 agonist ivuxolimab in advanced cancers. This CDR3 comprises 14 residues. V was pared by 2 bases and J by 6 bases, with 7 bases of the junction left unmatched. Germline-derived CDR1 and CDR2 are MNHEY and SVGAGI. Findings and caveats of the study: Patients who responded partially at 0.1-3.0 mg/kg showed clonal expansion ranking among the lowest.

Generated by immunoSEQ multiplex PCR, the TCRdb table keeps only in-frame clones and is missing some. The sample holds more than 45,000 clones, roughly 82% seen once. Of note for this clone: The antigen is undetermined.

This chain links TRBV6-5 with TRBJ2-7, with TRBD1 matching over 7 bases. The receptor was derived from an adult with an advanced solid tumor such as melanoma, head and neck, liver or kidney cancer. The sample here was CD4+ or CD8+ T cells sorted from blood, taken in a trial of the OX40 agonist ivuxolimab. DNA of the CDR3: TGTGCCAGCAGTTACGACAGGGATACGGGCGAGCAGTACTTC. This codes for CASSYDRDTGEQYF.